This TCR beta chain originates from a study of regulatory T cells in long-lasting Graves disease. Libraries of TCR beta came from iRepertoire HTBI primers plus Arm-PCR of CDR3 regions. Methods used by the authors: Throughout the samples, researchers identified around 65 TRBV and about 15 TRBJ segments. TCRdb independently ran MiXCR on the multiplex PCR reads; one entry per CDR3 protein. The V and J calls were not made by the authors but by TCRdb's processing. The sample lists around 340,000 distinct CDR3 sequences; 15% to 20% were seen once. Stated time point: persistent/refractory GD, antithyroid drugs over 5 years with positive TRAb. With RNA extracted from PBMCs as input, the TCR library was made. CDR3 size: 13 residues. CDR1 and CDR2 from the germline V gene are LGHDT and YNNKEL (reference sequence). V was cut by 3 bases and J by 2 bases, with 7 bases left in between. This clonotype has ten or more counts.

The sequences come from peripheral blood mononuclear cells (PBMCs), collected when the disease was refractory, from a patient treated with antithyroid drugs. The receptor's source is a female donor with Graves disease. This rearrangement joins TRBV3-1 to TRBJ1-1; D might be TRBD1 (5 bases). The CDR3 bases are TGTGCCAGCAGCCAGGGGGGTAACACTGAAGCTTTCTTT. Residues: CASSQGGNTEAFF.